The text below deals with one T cell receptor (beta chain). Its antigen is unknown. This sample is part of a study of monozygotic twins with inflammatory bowel disease. Study observations and caveats: Inverse Simpson values showed less TCRbeta diversity in IBD patients than in their healthy co-twins. Reduced clonotype sharing with other individuals was observed in IBD patients relative to healthy twins, especially with disease activity.

Germline values: CDR1 MDHEN, CDR2 SYDVKM. CDR3 length: 16 residues. Samples each yielded cDNA through eight separate reactions. The UMIs carried a 6-nucleotide sample barcode, and they were added by template switching. Reanalyzing the 5' RACE reads, TCRdb keeps one entry per CDR3 protein, without DNA. The sample has approximately 400,000 distinct CDR3 sequences; the top ten hold 2.5% to 3%. Input material: blood. The genes are TRBV28 and TRBJ1-2; the TCRdb D gene call, TRBD1, has no DNA to confirm it. The sequence was collected from a human donor with ulcerative colitis or Crohn's disease, or a healthy co-twin of an affected twin (not recorded which). The CDR3 protein is CASSFDPPVTNYGYTF.